This TCR beta chain stems from a study of long-term antiretroviral therapy in people with HIV. There are 12 residues in the CDR3. V lost 6 bases and J lost 9, with 9 bases in between. CDR1 and CDR2 from the germline V gene are SGHTA and FQGNSA. Investigators performed immunoSEQ version v3.0 at survey level. The repertoire was sequenced with immunoSEQ multiplex PCR; TCRdb's copy has only in-frame clones and lacks some. The profile shows around 12,000 clones, roughly four fifths of them singletons. Sequenced here: unsorted PBMCs, sampled 0.5 years before starting antiretroviral therapy. The chain recombines TRBV7-2 with TRBJ1-6, with unresolved D. This receptor was taken from a woman aged 40 to 50 with HIV. For the CDR3, the DNA is TGTGCCAGCAGTCCGGGCAGTTCACCCCTCCACTTT. It specifies CASSPGSSPLHF.